Presented here are 14 T cell receptor beta chains from one specimen sequenced in a study of T cells in women clearing cervical HPV infection. Libraries were prepared by immunoSEQ multiplex PCR; TCRdb keeps only in-frame clonotypes and omits some of them. The sample totals about 39,000 clones; its top ten clones hold 6.4%. The specimen sequenced was blood buffy coat. The receptors stem from a woman aged 18-70 years with a cervical HPV16 infection that either progressed to CIN3+ or cleared (not recorded which).

As for this clone: The CDR3 end is not reached by the read, which stops 3 residues before it; the germline J gene fills it in. V and J are TRBV19 and TRBJ2-7; TRBD2 matches 9 bases. CDR3 length: 13 residues. Germline CDR1 and CDR2: LNHDA and SQIVND (reference sequence). Losses at the gene ends were 10 bases for V and 3 bases for J; bases not matched to a gene: 7. The part of the CDR3 DNA that was read is TGTGCCACTTCGAAAGCGGGGGGCTACGAG. It is translated as CATSKAGGYE. In full, the CDR3 reads CATSKAGGYEQYF.

A note on this clone: Sequencing ends 3 residues short of the CDR3 end; the germline J gene provides the rest. This chain uses TRBV11-2 with TRBJ2-3; 7 positions match TRBD2. V lost 5 bases to trimming and J lost 4 bases; unmatched junction nucleotides: 9. Germline CDR1 and CDR2: SGHAT and FQNNGV. The CDR3 loop spans 15 amino acids. The sequenced CDR3 bases are TGTGCCAGCAGCCTTCTAGCGGCCGACTCAGATACG. This encodes CASSLLAADSDT. The whole CDR3 sequence is CASSLLAADSDTQYF.

With regard to this clone: The read comes to an end 3 residues before the CDR3 does, leaving the germline J gene to fill in the end. The gene calls are TRBV18 and TRBJ2-7, with 7 bases lining up with TRBD2. From germline, CDR1 is KGHSH and CDR2 LQKENI. The length of the CDR3 is 15 residues. V shed 6 bases, J shed 5 bases, and the junction held 13 bases outside the gene matches. CDR3 DNA, as far as it was read: TGTGCCAGCTCCTCCCTCGGGCGGGGGTCGCACGAG. Its protein product is CASSSLGRGSHE. The whole CDR3 sequence is CASSSLGRGSHEQYF.

Turning to this clone: The CDR3 extends 3 residues past the end of the read, so its final part is completed from the germline J gene. The chain uses TRBV20-1 and TRBJ2-2, with 7 bases matching TRBD1. Looked up from germline, CDR1 is DFQATT and CDR2 is SNEGSKA (reference sequence). This CDR3 is 14 amino acids long. The sequenced part of the CDR3 DNA is TGCAGTGCTAGCTATGACAGGGTTCGGGAAAAG. Its protein product is CSASYDRVREK. The full CDR3 is CSASYDRVREKLFF.

A word on this clone: Sequencing ends 3 residues short of the CDR3 end; the germline J gene provides the rest. V is TRBV6-2 or TRBV6-3 and J is TRBJ2-1, with 7 bases identical to TRBD2. The CDR3 runs 14 residues. The ends lost 8 bases at V and 4 bases at J; junction bases unmatched: 8. In germline, CDR1 is MNHEY, CDR2 SVGEGT. The CDR3 protein is CASAQGLDYNEQFF. The DNA read from the CDR3 is TGTGCCAGCGCCCAAGGACTAGATTACAATGAG.

With respect to this clone: Coverage ceases 3 residues before the CDR3 finishes, and the germline J gene fills in the end. The chain recombines TRBV29-1 with TRBJ2-1; TRBD2 matches 11 bases. J gave up 8 bases and V 7 bases, and 10 bases lay outside the gene matches. This CDR3 is built from 14 residues. CDR1 and CDR2 (germline): SQVTM, ANQGSEA. The CDR3 is CSGILAGVVDEQFF. The sequenced CDR3 bases are TGCAGCGGCATACTAGCGGGAGTCGTCGATGAG.

On this clone itself: A junction end diverges from the germline sequence, so it may reflect a read error. The CDR3 end falls 3 residues outside the read, so it is completed with the germline J gene. The chain joins TRBV4-2 to TRBJ1-6; the D gene is possibly TRBD1 (5 bases). The CDR3 loop spans 15 amino acids. Germline V lookup: CDR1 LGHNA, CDR2 YNFKEQ. This chain's CDR3 is CASRAGGSGNSPLHF. The part of the CDR3 DNA that was read is TGCGCCAGCAGGGCGGGGGGGTCCGGGAATTCACCC.

Worth noting for this clone: The read gets to within 3 residues of the CDR3 end, and the germline J gene fills in the rest. This sequence joins TRBV5-4 and TRBJ1-4, with 9 positions matching TRBD1. J lost 5 bases, V lost 4 bases, and 9 bases had no gene match. The CDR3 is made up of 16 amino acids. The germline CDR1 and CDR2 sequences are SGHNT and YYREEE (reference sequence). This CDR3 reads CASSDDRGGLNEKLFF. CDR3 DNA, as far as it was read: TGTGCCAGCAGCGATGACAGGGGGGGATTAAATGAAAAA.

Points on this clone: Sequencing ends 3 residues short of the CDR3 end; the germline J gene provides the rest. The gene calls are TRBV10-3 and TRBJ1-1; a possible D gene is TRBD1 (6 bases). CDR1 and CDR2 from the germline V gene are ENHRY and SYGVKD. The CDR3 totals 14 residues. CDR3 in amino acids: CAIMGAAAENKAFF. The CDR3 DNA, read in part, is TGTGCCATCATGGGGGCCGCCGCCGAGAACAAA.

In the case of this clone: The read finishes 3 residues shy of the CDR3 end, and the germline J gene is used to complete it. The chain couples TRBV19 to TRBJ2-2, with D perhaps being TRBD1 or TRBD2 (6 bases each). Germline CDR1 LNHDA, CDR2 SQIVND (reference sequence). CDR3 length equals 16 residues. The CDR3 protein is CASGVGGGISDSPLFF. The part of the CDR3 DNA that was read is TGTGCCAGCGGGGTTGGAGGGGGAATCTCAGACTCACCG.

On this clone: The read finishes 3 residues shy of the CDR3 end, and the germline J gene is used to complete it. The V gene is TRBV19, the J gene TRBJ1-5; tentatively, D is TRBD1 (5 bases). Germline loops: CDR1 LNHDA, CDR2 SQIVND (reference sequence). Trimming pared 6 bases from V and 6 bases from J, leaving 18 bases between. The CDR3 totals 15 residues. The CDR3 sequence: CASRRGDVAIQPQHF. CDR3 bases read: TGTGCCAGTAGGCGGGGGGACGTGGCAATTCAGCCC.

This clone ranks as medium-sized in terms of frequency. The sequence runs out 3 residues before the end of the CDR3; the remainder is reconstructed from the germline J gene. This chain connects TRBV19 to TRBJ2-2, with D tentatively TRBD1 (5 bases). The CDR3 is 14 residues long. Germline CDR1 is LNHDA and CDR2 is SQIVND (reference sequence). V was trimmed by 3 bases and J by 7 bases, leaving 12 bases between them. The chain's CDR3 is CASSIWTSDGELFF. The CDR3 bases that were read are TGTGCCAGTAGTATTTGGACAAGCGACGGGGAG. Using reference TRBV19 and TRBJ2-2 for the parts outside the CDR3, the full variable domain is DGGITQSPKYLFRKEGQNVTLSCEQNLNHDAMYWYRQDPGQGLRLIYYSQIVNDFQKGDIAEGYSVSREKKESFPLTVTSAQKNPTAFYLCASSIWTSDGELFFGEGSRLTVL.

As concerns this clone: The read halts 3 residues ahead of the CDR3 end, with the missing end drawn from the germline J gene. V gene TRBV13 combines with J gene TRBJ2-3; 10 bases agree with TRBD1. The CDR3 has 15 residues. J lost 7 bases, V lost 5 bases, and 9 bases had no gene match. Per germline, CDR1 PRHDT and CDR2 FYEKMQ (reference sequence). CDR3 amino acids: CASSLKTGGGNTQYF. CDR3 bases read: TGTGCCAGCAGCCTAAAGACAGGGGGCGGGAATACG.

Of note for this clone: From the germline J gene comes the end of the CDR3, since the read stops 3 residues before it. The genes are TRBV7-9 and TRBJ1-2; D is ambiguous. The CDR3 runs to 15 residues. Trimming pared 1 base from V and 4 bases from J, leaving 13 bases between. CDR1 is SEHNR and CDR2 is FQNEAQ in the germline V gene (reference sequence). CDR3 bases read: TGTGCCAGCAGCTTAGTGCATCCGGGTGGCTATGGC. Its protein is CASSLVHPGGYG. The whole CDR3 sequence reads CASSLVHPGGYGYTF.